This passage covers 16 T cell receptor beta chains from one sample sequenced in a study of blood T cell repertoires in COVID-19. This table comes from immunoSEQ multiplex PCR, and its TCRdb copy is limited to in-frame clones, with some not included. Among 220,000 or so clones, around 88% were seen once, and the ten largest hold 14% to 15%. Sequenced sample: PBMCs or T cells enriched from blood (not recorded which). These receptors originate from a woman aged 45-65 years with acute COVID-19.

The chain links TRBV7-9 to TRBJ2-7, with no clear D. Germline lookup yields CDR1 SEHNR and CDR2 FQNEAQ (reference sequence). The V end lost 1 base, the J end lost 1 base, and 14 bases lay between the germline ends. The CDR3 is 16 residues long. The CDR3 DNA is TGTGCCAGCAGCTTAGGACCTGGGCTTTTTTCCTACGAGCAGTACTTC. Its translation is CASSLGPGLFSYEQYF.

This clone has only one observation. This chain connects TRBV6-5 to TRBJ2-7; 7 bases match TRBD1. V gave up 6 bases and J gave up 3 bases; unmatched junction bases: 11. The germline gives CDR1 MNHEY, CDR2 SVGAGI. The CDR3 contains 15 residues. The DNA of the CDR3 is TGTGCCAGCAGACCTGGGACAGTGTTTTTCTACGAGCAGTACTTC. Translated: CASRPGTVFFYEQYF.

The genes are TRBV7-6 and TRBJ2-2, with 8 bases lining up with TRBD1. Germline values: CDR1 SGHVS, CDR2 FNYEAQ. The CDR3 is 19 amino acids. V lost 8 bases and J lost 1; bases outside the gene matches: 18. CDR3 in DNA: TGTGCCAGCCAGGGGGCTTCGAGCGGAGGGTCCCAGAACACCGGGGAGCTGTTTTTT. Protein: CASQGASSGGSQNTGELFF.

The chain is built from TRBV15 and TRBJ2-7, with 8 bases that match TRBD2. The germline V gene has CDR1 LNHNV and CDR2 YYDKDF (reference sequence). V lost 1 base and J lost 4; bases outside the gene matches: 9. The CDR3 has 16 residues. The CDR3 is CATSRGKAGVRYEQYF. Here the CDR3 DNA reads TGTGCCACCAGCAGAGGTAAAGCGGGAGTTAGGTACGAGCAGTACTTC.

The chain has TRBV2 and TRBJ2-5, with TRBD1 as a possible D gene (6 bases). CDR1 and CDR2 from the germline V gene are SNHLY and FYNNEI. V was pared by 8 bases and J by 5 bases, with 18 bases between. The CDR3 is 14 amino acids. The chain's CDR3 is CASRAGTPDETQYF. The CDR3 region has the DNA TGTGCCAGCCGCGCCGGGACACCGGATGAGACCCAGTACTTC.

The rearrangement links TRBV4-1 to TRBJ2-7, with TRBD1 matching over 8 bases. Germline loops: CDR1 MGHRA, CDR2 YSYEKL. The CDR3 is made up of 15 amino acids. With 5 bases clipped from V and 3 bases from J, the junction kept 9 bases outside the gene matches. As DNA, the CDR3 is TGCGCCAGCAGCTCCCCGGGACAGGCTTACTACGAGCAGTACTTC. Translating gives CASSSPGQAYYEQYF.

The CDR3 spells CASSFTTSTDTQYF. CDR3 nucleotide sequence: TGTGCCAGCAGTTTCACAACCAGCACAGATACGCAGTATTTT. V usage is TRBV28 and J usage is TRBJ2-3; the D is unclear. Trimming pared 3 bases from V and 0 bases from J, leaving 7 bases between. This CDR3 has 14 amino acids. Germline V gene data show CDR1 as MDHEN and CDR2 as SYDVKM.

The gene calls are TRBV7-2 and TRBJ1-3, with D possibly being TRBD1 (5 bases). This CDR3 has 16 amino acids. The V and J ends lost 1 base and 4 bases respectively, with 14 bases between them. Germline CDR1 and CDR2: SGHTA and FQGNSA. CDR3 residues: CASSLVQGMAGNTIYF. For the CDR3, the DNA is TGTGCCAGCAGCTTAGTGCAGGGTATGGCCGGAAACACCATATATTTT.

In its sample, this clone was seen once. The rearrangement joins TRBV5-1 to TRBJ2-7, with TRBD2 matching over 10 bases. The CDR3 consists of 14 residues. Trimming at V came to 6 bases and at J to 3 bases, leaving 6 bases not matched to a gene. Looked up from germline, CDR1 is SGHRS and CDR2 is YFSETQ. CDR3 amino acids: CASTSGTSDYEQYF. The CDR3 region has the DNA TGCGCCAGCACCTCAGGGACTAGCGACTACGAGCAGTACTTC.

The chain joins TRBV19 to TRBJ1-2; 7 nucleotides line up with TRBD1. This CDR3 has 13 amino acids. Trimming took 7 bases from V and 5 from J; bases not matched to a gene: 7. Germline-derived CDR1 and CDR2 are LNHDA and SQIVND (reference sequence). The DNA for the CDR3 is TGTGCCAGTACCCGGGGACAGCTTTATGGCTACACCTTC. As protein: CASTRGQLYGYTF.

The chain joins TRBV18 to TRBJ2-7; 9 nucleotides agree with TRBD1. With V trimmed by 1 base and J by 3 bases, 7 bases remained unmatched. Germline-derived CDR1 and CDR2 are KGHSH and LQKENI. The CDR3 loop spans 16 amino acids. CDR3 in DNA: TGTGCCAGCTCACCACTGCGGACAGGGGAGGGCTACGAGCAGTACTTC. Translated, it gives CASSPLRTGEGYEQYF.

The V call is TRBV7-2, the J call TRBJ2-1, with TRBD2 identical over 9 bases. In germline, CDR1 is SGHTA, CDR2 FQGNSA. Trimming at V came to 1 base and at J to 8 bases, leaving 9 bases not matched to a gene. This CDR3 is 16 amino acids long. CDR3 DNA sequence: TGTGCCAGCAGCTTAGGGACTAGCGTTCCTTGGGATGAGCAGTTCTTC. It codes for CASSLGTSVPWDEQFF.

This sequence joins TRBV7-9 and TRBJ1-2, with unresolved D. CDR3 size: 13 residues. V dropped 6 bases and J dropped 6 bases, with 14 bases sitting between them. The germline CDR1 and CDR2 sequences are SEHNR and FQNEAQ (reference sequence). The DNA of the CDR3 is TGTGCCAGCAGTCGTCAATCTGCGGATGGCTACACCTTC. Its translation: CASSRQSADGYTF.

The chain couples TRBV10-3 to TRBJ1-1; D gene ambiguous. The CDR3 loop spans 13 amino acids. V was pared by 4 bases and J by 5 bases, with 11 bases between. Per germline, CDR1 ENHRY and CDR2 SYGVKD. CDR3 in DNA: TGTGCCATCAGTGCCGAGAGTGGTACTGAAGCTTTCTTT. Translating gives CAISAESGTEAFF.

With respect to this clone: This sample includes further DNA sequences coding for the same CDR3. The chain is built from TRBV19 and TRBJ2-1; possible D gene TRBD2, 5 bases. The CDR3 totals 15 residues. With 1 base removed from V and 3 bases from J, the gap between germline ends came to 10 bases. The germline CDR1 and CDR2 sequences are LNHDA and SQIVND (reference sequence). DNA of the CDR3: TGTGCCAGTAGTATAGGGGGAGCCGGCTACAATGAGCAGTTCTTC. Its protein product is CASSIGGAGYNEQFF.

Worth noting for this clone: In the same sample, other DNA sequences code for this CDR3. The chain employs TRBV27 and TRBJ2-5; possibly TRBD1 for D (6 bases). CDR3 length equals 13 residues. V was pared by 4 bases and J by 4 bases, with 10 bases between. CDR1 is MNHEY and CDR2 is SMNVEV in the germline V gene (reference sequence). CDR3 in DNA: TGTGCCAGCAGTTCCAGGGGTAGAGAGACCCAGTACTTC. Translated: CASSSRGRETQYF.